This T cell receptor beta chain was identified in a study of vaccination and CD4 T cells after COVID-19. Study information: Two doses of either BNT162b2 or mRNA-1273 vaccine were given to participants. Post-vaccine sampling followed dose two by a median around 74 days (range 14 to 241). Study conclusions and caveats: The appearance of a median roughly 89% of reactive clones in convalescent patients occurred only post-vaccination.

The CDR3 sequence is 13 residues long. The V gene lost 3 bases and the J gene lost 4 bases, with 10 bases spanning the gap. Per germline, CDR1 SNHLY and CDR2 FYNNEI. The Oncomine TCR Beta short-read assay generated sequence data from the DNA of cultured CD4+ T cells. One entry per CDR3 protein results from TCRdb running MiXCR on the PCR reads. The table has roughly 10,000 distinct CDR3 sequences, around 25% seen once. Indicated treatment: roughly 10-day PBMC culture with coronavirus spike peptide pools or control peptides (ViraFEST assay). This clonotype has just a few counts. Its antigen is as yet unknown.

This chain uses TRBV2 with TRBJ2-7; D may be TRBD2 (6 bases). Sequencing was performed on CD4+ T cells from blood, cultured in vitro, taken after SARS-CoV-2 vaccination. The sequence derives from a human donor who had recovered from COVID-19. CDR3 in amino acids: CASSETRLYEQYF. The CDR3 DNA follows: TGTGCCAGCAGTGAGACTAGGTTGTACGAGCAGTACTTC.